Presented here are 9 T cell receptor beta chains from one specimen sequenced in a study of blood T cells in healthy people across ages. The use of a sample-barcoded 5' primer and a J-beta primer mix characterized a second PCR of about 6 to 11 cycles. TCRdb processed the 5' RACE reads anew with MiXCR; each CDR3 protein has one entry. The table shows over a million distinct CDR3 sequences, with approximately 43% occurring only once. Input material: blood. These receptor sequences come from a woman between 18 and 30 years old in good health.

This rearrangement joins TRBV9 to TRBJ1-1, with 12 bases aligning to TRBD1. The V gene end was trimmed by 4 bases and the J gene end by 7 bases; junction bases not matched to a gene: 11. Germline lookup yields CDR1 SGDLS and CDR2 YYNGEE. The CDR3 has 16 amino acids. The CDR3 DNA follows: TGTGCCAGCAGCCCCTATTTCGGGACAGGGGGCGGTGAAGCTTTCTTT. Protein product: CASSPYFGTGGGEAFF.

The genes are TRBV12-5 and TRBJ2-1; TRBD2 is a possible D gene (7 bases). The CDR3 runs to 15 residues. Trimming took 0 bases from V and 10 from J, leaving 16 bases between them. In germline, CDR1 is LGHNT, CDR2 FRNRAP. The CDR3 nucleotides are TGTGCTAGTGGTTTGGTACTGGGGGGGCTACACGAGCAGTTCTTC. Encoded protein: CASGLVLGGLHEQFF.

This clonotype has only a few counts. A much larger clone lies a single base off, so this may be a read error. This chain joins TRBV11-2 and TRBJ2-7, with D unresolved. The CDR3 contains 15 residues. Per germline, CDR1 SGHAT and CDR2 FQNNGV. V lost 3 bases and J 7 bases, leaving 19 bases between the germline ends. In DNA, the CDR3 is TGTGCCAGCAGCTTCACCTATGAAAGCTACAATGAGCAGTACTTC. This gives the protein CASSFTYESYNEQYF.

The rearrangement links TRBV5-1 to TRBJ1-2; D gene unclear. CDR3 size: 15 residues. CDR1 is SGHRS, CDR2 YFSETQ, per germline. The V end lost 2 bases, the J end lost 3 bases, and 14 bases lay between the germline ends. CDR3 coding DNA: TGCGCCAGCAGCTTAAGTCCCGGCCAGCACTATGGCTACACCTTC. Amino acid sequence: CASSLSPGQHYGYTF.

Worth noting for this clonotype: A much larger clone differs from this one at a single base, so this may be a read error. The chain carries TRBV12-3 or TRBV12-4 and TRBJ2-1; the D is unclear. Trimming removed 3 bases at V and 3 bases at J, with 9 bases between. The CDR3 is 14 residues long. The CDR3 DNA reads as TGTGCCAGCAGTTTGTGGTGGGGCTACAATGAGCAGTTCTTC. Translation gives CASSLWWGYNEQFF.

This clonotype was counted between two and nine times. The J gene is TRBJ2-1, the V gene TRBV9; D unresolved. The V and J ends lost 0 bases and 10 bases respectively, with 5 bases between them. The CDR3 has 11 residues. CDR1 is SGDLS and CDR2 is YYNGEE in the germline V gene. CDR3 loop: CASSVDQEQFF. CDR3 in DNA: TGTGCCAGCAGCGTAGACCAGGAGCAGTTCTTC.

This chain links TRBV6-6 with TRBJ2-1, with a possible D match to TRBD2 (5 bases). Germline V CDR1 and CDR2: MNHNY, SVGAGI (reference sequence). This CDR3 has 17 residues. V lost 0 bases, J lost 3 bases, and 15 bases lay in between. CDR3 nucleotides: TGTGCCAGCAGTTACTCAGCCCCTAGCACCATCTACAATGAGCAGTTCTTC. Its protein product is CASSYSAPSTIYNEQFF.

The chain links TRBV27 to TRBJ1-5; 9 nucleotides align to TRBD1. V lost 7 bases, J lost 3 bases, and 7 bases stayed unmatched. The CDR3 totals 15 residues. From germline, CDR1 is MNHEY and CDR2 SMNVEV (reference sequence). Here the CDR3 reads CASKRTGAFNQPQHF. The CDR3 DNA sequence: TGTGCCAGCAAGAGGACAGGGGCGTTCAATCAGCCCCAGCATTTT.

The table lists this clonotype with a few counts. This chain uses TRBV9 with TRBJ2-3, with 10 bases identical to TRBD2. The ends lost 4 bases at V and 3 bases at J; junction bases unmatched: 5. Germline V gene lookup returns CDR1 SGDLS and CDR2 YYNGEE. The CDR3 has 15 amino acids. The DNA for the CDR3 is TGTGCCAGCAGCAAATCGGGACTAGCGACAGATACGCAGTATTTT. Translating gives CASSKSGLATDTQYF.